This T cell receptor (beta chain) was recovered during a study of T cell responses to AZD1222 COVID-19 vaccine. As for this clone: The target antigen is unknown.

Study-wide results and limits: After the peak T cell response, and only then, were repertoires sampled. Clonal diversity was possibly underestimated; the donors were predominantly white British and more often female.

Germline V gene sequence: CDR1 SGHTA, CDR2 FQGTGA. V dropped 10 bases and J dropped 1; count of bases not matched to a gene: 22. The CDR3 has 19 residues. Assay used: immunoSEQ multiplex PCR; TCRdb lists only in-frame clones, some missing. The sample records 100,000 or so clones, 87% being singletons. The TCR comes from an adult in good health. The material was peripheral blood, obtained on day 0 of AZD1222 vaccination. The gene calls are TRBV7-3 and TRBJ1-1; 9 bases map to TRBD1. CDR3 sequence: CATGSFYWTGALKNTEAFF. Written as DNA, the CDR3 is TGTGCCACCGGCAGCTTTTATTGGACAGGGGCTTTAAAGAACACTGAAGCTTTCTTT.